Shown below are 28 T cell receptor beta chains from a single sample sequenced in a study of blood T cell repertoires in COVID-19. Sequencing was performed with immunoSEQ multiplex PCR; in TCRdb, only in-frame clones are kept and a portion is missing. Found here are 130,000 or so clones, about 89% of them singletons; the top ten hold 2% to 3%. The sequenced sample consisted of peripheral blood. These receptors all stem from a man between 50 and 59 years old with active COVID-19.

V gene TRBV3-1 (or the pseudogene TRBV3-2) combines with J gene TRBJ2-1, with a weak D call TRBD2 (6 bases). V was cut by 6 bases and J by 0 bases, with 18 bases left in between. The CDR3 length is 17 residues. Germline lookup yields CDR1 LGHDT and CDR2 YNNKEL (reference sequence). CDR3 amino acids: CASSPSGPFSSYNEQFF. CDR3 nucleotide sequence: TGTGCCAGCAGTCCAAGCGGGCCATTCTCCTCCTACAATGAGCAGTTCTTC.

The chain has TRBV6-5 and TRBJ2-7; 8 positions agree with TRBD2. CDR3 length: 15 amino acids. V shed 2 bases, J shed 1 base, and the junction held 4 bases outside the gene matches. Germline V gene lookup returns CDR1 MNHEY and CDR2 SVGAGI. The DNA for the CDR3 is TGTGCCAGCAGTTACCGGGGGGGGTATTCCTACGAGCAGTACTTC. Protein: CASSYRGGYSYEQYF.

This chain connects TRBV6-4 to TRBJ1-2; D possibly corresponds to TRBD1 (6 bases). Germline lookup yields CDR1 MRHNA and CDR2 SNTAGT. Deletions cut 0 bases from V and 8 bases from J, with 13 bases between. This CDR3 is 14 amino acids long. The DNA of the CDR3 is TGTGCCAGCAGTGACTCAGGAAGAGGGGGAGGCTACACCTTC. This codes for CASSDSGRGGGYTF.

This chain links TRBV18 with TRBJ2-1; TRBD1 matches at 7 bases. The junction had 6 bases not matched to a gene; V was cut back by 3 bases and J by 10 bases. CDR3 length: 13 residues. CDR1 and CDR2 from the germline V gene are KGHSH and LQKENI. In DNA, the CDR3 is TGTGCCAGCTCACCTTACGACAGGGAAGAGCAGTTCTTC. Protein product: CASSPYDREEQFF.

The gene calls are TRBV7-2 and TRBJ2-3, with D perhaps TRBD2 (6 bases). This CDR3 region has 18 residues. V was trimmed by 5 bases and J by 5 bases, leaving 26 bases between them. Per germline, CDR1 SGHTA and CDR2 FQGNSA. This chain's CDR3 is CASSQIRGVRGIRDTQYF. CDR3 nucleotide sequence: TGTGCCAGCAGCCAAATCCGTGGAGTGCGGGGTATTAGAGATACGCAGTATTTT.

This clone was counted once. The chain links TRBV9 to TRBJ2-1; 7 bases are shared with TRBD1. With V trimmed by 4 bases and J by 4 bases, 11 bases remained unmatched. Germline values: CDR1 SGDLS, CDR2 YYNGEE. The CDR3 has 16 amino acids. This chain's CDR3 is CASSPRTGWGYNEQFF. The CDR3 region has the DNA TGTGCCAGCAGCCCAAGGACAGGTTGGGGATACAATGAGCAGTTCTTC.

This clone was detected a few times. The rearrangement joins TRBV11-2 to TRBJ1-4; D not certain. Looked up from germline, CDR1 is SGHAT and CDR2 is FQNNGV. This CDR3 contains 15 residues. The germline V and J ends were trimmed by 5 bases and 5 bases, with 15 bases remaining between them. The CDR3 DNA reads TGTGCCAGCAGCCTAACCGCCCACTACAATGAAAAACTGTTTTTT. Encoded protein: CASSLTAHYNEKLFF.

The rearrangement uses TRBV9 and TRBJ2-7, with a possible D match to TRBD2 (5 bases). Trimming took off 0 bases at V and 1 base at J, with 8 bases between the two ends. The germline V gene has CDR1 SGDLS and CDR2 YYNGEE. The CDR3 spans 14 residues. CDR3 nucleotide sequence: TGTGCCAGCAGCGTAGGGGGAGAATCCTACGAGCAGTACTTC. Its protein is CASSVGGESYEQYF.

The rearrangement joins TRBV19 to TRBJ1-5; 7 bases match TRBD1. J gave up 4 bases and V 4 bases, and 10 bases lay outside the gene matches. Germline V lookup: CDR1 LNHDA, CDR2 SQIVND (reference sequence). There are 16 residues in the CDR3. The CDR3 loop is CASSTRQGRSNQPQHF. The CDR3 DNA sequence: TGTGCCAGTAGTACCCGACAGGGAAGGTCGAATCAGCCCCAGCATTTT.

The CDR3 DNA sequence: TGTGCCAGTAGTCCCCGGACAGCCACCGGGGAGCTGTTTTTT. This encodes CASSPRTATGELFF. The rearrangement joins TRBV19 to TRBJ2-2, with D possibly being TRBD1 (6 bases). Germline V lookup: CDR1 LNHDA, CDR2 SQIVND (reference sequence). The CDR3 runs to 14 residues. Trimming pared 5 bases from V and 4 bases from J, leaving 11 bases between.

The chain employs TRBV7-8 and TRBJ1-6; D gene uncertain. Germline loops: CDR1 SGHVS, CDR2 FQNEAQ. V was shortened by 6 bases and J by 6 bases, with 21 bases between the two germline ends. The CDR3 is made up of 17 amino acids. CDR3 region: CASRTSRREGVNSPLHF. In nucleotides, the CDR3 is TGTGCCAGCAGAACCAGCCGGAGGGAGGGTGTTAATTCACCCCTCCACTTT.

The V call is TRBV20-1, the J call TRBJ2-1, with D perhaps matching TRBD2 (6 bases). In germline, CDR1 is DFQATT, CDR2 SNEGSKA (reference sequence). This CDR3 has 11 amino acids. As DNA, the CDR3 is TGCGGGTGGGGGGTATACAATGAGCAGTTCTTC. Its protein is CGWGVYNEQFF.

This chain uses TRBV30 with TRBJ2-5; maybe TRBD2 (6 bases). CDR3 size: 15 residues. CDR1 and CDR2 (germline): GTSNPN, SVGIG (reference sequence). V lost 5 bases, J lost 2 bases, and 18 bases lay in between. The CDR3 here is CAWGLGLGGQETQYF. The CDR3 nucleotides are TGTGCCTGGGGCCTGGGGCTCGGGGGACAAGAGACCCAGTACTTC. Full variable domain (rest looked up from reference TRBV30 and TRBJ2-5): SQTIHQWPATLVQPVGSPLSLECTVEGTSNPNLYWYRQAAGRGLQLLFYSVGIGQISSEVPQNLSASRPQDRQFILSSKKLLLSDSGFYLCAWGLGLGGQETQYFGPGTRLLVL.

The chain joins TRBV25-1 to TRBJ2-3, with D possibly being TRBD2 (7 bases). With 8 bases removed from V and 0 bases from J, the gap between germline ends came to 18 bases. CDR3 length: 16 amino acids. The germline gives CDR1 MGHDK, CDR2 SYGVNS. CDR3 in amino acids: CASQRGGRGSTDTQYF. In DNA, the CDR3 is TGTGCCAGCCAGAGGGGGGGGAGGGGAAGCACAGATACGCAGTATTTT. The full variable domain, rest sourced from reference TRBV25-1 and TRBJ2-3, is EADIYQTPRYLVIGTGKKITLECSQTMGHDKMYWYQQDPGMELHLIHYSYGVNSTEKGDLSSESTVSRIRTEHFPLTLESARPSHTSQYLCASQRGGRGSTDTQYFGPGTRLTVL.

V usage is TRBV30 and J usage is TRBJ2-3; 11 bases align to TRBD2. V gave up 0 bases and J gave up 5 bases; unmatched junction bases: 7. In germline, CDR1 is GTSNPN, CDR2 SVGIG (reference sequence). The CDR3 runs 16 residues. The CDR3 DNA follows: TGTGCCTGGAGTGTACCCCTAGCGGGGGGAGTAGATACGCAGTATTTT. It translates to CAWSVPLAGGVDTQYF.

CDR3 in DNA: TGCGCCAGCAGCCAAGCCGGAGGTGGTCAGCCCCAGCATTTT. Its translation is CASSQAGGGQPQHF. The rearrangement joins TRBV4-1 to TRBJ1-5; D not certain. Germline CDR1 MGHRA, CDR2 YSYEKL. This CDR3 has 14 amino acids. Between the trimmed V and J ends, which lost 1 base and 6 bases, there was a span of 10 bases.

This clone was seen a few times. The rearrangement joins TRBV7-9 to TRBJ1-1; a weak D match, TRBD1 (6 bases). V was clipped by 3 bases and J by 2 bases, with 10 bases between them. This CDR3 has 14 amino acids. Germline V CDR1 and CDR2: SEHNR, FQNEAQ (reference sequence). As DNA, the CDR3 is TGTGCCAGCAGCTTTACAGGGACAAACACTGAAGCTTTCTTT. This gives the protein CASSFTGTNTEAFF.

The chain carries TRBV6-6 and TRBJ2-1; perhaps TRBD2 as D (5 bases). The CDR3 runs 13 residues. The V gene's germline CDR1 is MNHNY and CDR2 SVGAGI (reference sequence). Trimming stripped 4 bases from V and 5 bases from J, with 9 bases between. CDR3 loop: CASSSDYHNEQFF. The CDR3, as DNA: TGTGCCAGCAGTTCCGACTACCACAATGAGCAGTTCTTC.

This chain links TRBV27 with TRBJ2-1; perhaps TRBD1 as D (5 bases). This CDR3 has 12 residues. V lost 6 bases and J 13 bases, leaving 16 bases between the germline ends. Germline V gene data show CDR1 as MNHEY and CDR2 as SMNVEV (reference sequence). The CDR3 loop reads CASRASGIPQFF. The CDR3 DNA reads as TGTGCCAGCAGAGCATCAGGGATCCCTCAGTTCTTC.

V is TRBV3-1 (or the pseudogene TRBV3-2) and J is TRBJ2-7; 8 bases fit TRBD2. The CDR3 is 15 amino acids. From germline, CDR1 is LGHDT and CDR2 YNNKEL (reference sequence). V trimming: 6 bases; J trimming: 2 bases; junction bases outside the gene matches: 9. The DNA of the CDR3 is TGTGCCAGCAGTCCAACTAGCGGATATCCCTACGAGCAGTACTTC. This translates into CASSPTSGYPYEQYF.

The chain links TRBV27 to TRBJ1-1, with D perhaps matching TRBD1 (5 bases). Trimming pared 4 bases from V and 6 bases from J, leaving 21 bases between. The CDR3 is 16 residues long. CDR1 MNHEY and CDR2 SMNVEV come from the germline V gene (reference sequence). The CDR3 region is CASSSTRGPQFPEAFF. The CDR3 region has the DNA TGTGCCAGCAGTTCCACGCGGGGCCCACAGTTCCCTGAAGCTTTCTTT.

The chain joins TRBV13 to TRBJ2-1; 9 bases map to TRBD2. This CDR3 has 16 amino acids. Germline V gives CDR1 PRHDT, CDR2 FYEKMQ (reference sequence). Germline trimming cut 5 bases from V and 5 bases from J; bases unmatched to any gene: 10. CDR3 residues: CASSPNSGGRHNEQFF. The CDR3 region has the DNA TGTGCCAGCAGCCCGAATAGCGGGGGCAGACACAATGAGCAGTTCTTC.

The chain employs TRBV5-4 and TRBJ1-1, with 7 bases fitting TRBD1. V lost 4 bases, J lost 3 bases, and 9 bases stayed unmatched. The CDR3 loop spans 15 amino acids. The germline CDR1 and CDR2 sequences are SGHNT and YYREEE (reference sequence). The CDR3 is CASSMGTATYTEAFF. The CDR3, as DNA: TGTGCCAGCAGCATGGGGACAGCCACTTACACTGAAGCTTTCTTT.

This clone was recorded only once. V and J are TRBV30 and TRBJ2-7, with TRBD2 matching 8 bases. Trimming cost V 4 bases and J 7 bases; bases outside gene matches: 6. This CDR3 comprises 12 residues. Germline V gene data show CDR1 as GTSNPN and CDR2 as SVGIG (reference sequence). CDR3 coding DNA: TGTGCCTGGAATTACCGGGGGGGGGAGCAGTACTTC. The encoded protein is CAWNYRGGEQYF.

The chain combines TRBV7-6 with TRBJ2-1, with TRBD2 matching 8 bases. The CDR3 consists of 16 residues. V lost 3 bases and J lost 2; bases outside the gene matches: 6. Germline V gene data show CDR1 as SGHVS and CDR2 as FNYEAQ. The CDR3 DNA reads TGTGCCAGCAGCTTGGGTTCACTAGCGGCCTACAATGAGCAGTTCTTC. It translates to CASSLGSLAAYNEQFF.

This chain connects TRBV3-1 (or the pseudogene TRBV3-2) to TRBJ2-7; TRBD2 matches 9 bases. CDR3 length: 14 amino acids. CDR1 is LGHDT and CDR2 is YNNKEL in the germline V gene (reference sequence). V was clipped by 4 bases and J by 7 bases; unmatched bases: 8. The CDR3 here is CASSPSGDRGEQYF. The CDR3 DNA is TGTGCCAGCAGCCCTAGCGGGGACCGGGGAGAGCAGTACTTC.

V gene TRBV9 combines with J gene TRBJ2-5; 7 nucleotides match TRBD1. After removal of 2 bases from V and 1 base from J, the junction contained 2 bases not matched to a gene. The CDR3 contains 14 residues. Germline V gene sequence: CDR1 SGDLS, CDR2 YYNGEE. CDR3 bases: TGTGCCAGCAGCGTCGGACAGGTCCAAGAGACCCAGTACTTC. This gives the protein CASSVGQVQETQYF.

The rearrangement joins TRBV3-1 (or the pseudogene TRBV3-2) to TRBJ1-2, with D possibly matching TRBD1 (5 bases). Germline V gene lookup returns CDR1 LGHDT and CDR2 YNNKEL (reference sequence). Between the trimmed V and J ends, which lost 3 bases and 0 bases, there was a span of 20 bases. The CDR3 has 18 residues. CDR3 region: CASSHLFAGDSSNYGYTF. The CDR3, as DNA: TGTGCCAGCAGCCATCTTTTCGCGGGGGATTCTTCTAACTATGGCTACACCTTC.